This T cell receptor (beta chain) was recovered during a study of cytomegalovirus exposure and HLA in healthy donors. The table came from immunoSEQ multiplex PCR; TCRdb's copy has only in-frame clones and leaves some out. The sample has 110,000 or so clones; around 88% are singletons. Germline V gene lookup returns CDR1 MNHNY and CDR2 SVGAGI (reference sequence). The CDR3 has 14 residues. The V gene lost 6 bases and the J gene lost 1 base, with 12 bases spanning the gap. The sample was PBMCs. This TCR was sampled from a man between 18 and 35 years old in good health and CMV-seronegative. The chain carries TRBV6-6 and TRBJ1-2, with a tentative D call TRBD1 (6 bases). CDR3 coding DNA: TGTGCCAGCAGCTCGAACAGGGTTAACTATGGCTACACCTTC. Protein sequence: CASSSNRVNYGYTF.